A few counts support the clone carrying this T cell receptor (beta chain). Its specificity is not known. TCRdb processed the 5' RACE reads anew with MiXCR; each CDR3 protein has one entry. There are 500,000 to 600,000 distinct CDR3 sequences in the sample; around 20% occur only once, and approximately 0.95% lies in the top ten. The V segment lost 7 bases and the J segment 5 bases; nucleotides outside the gene matches: 12. The CDR3 length is 16 residues. Germline-derived CDR1 and CDR2 are MNHNS and SASEGT. This sample stems from a study of identical twins. Overall study results and limits: The study found that models underestimated out-of-frame TCR alpha sharing in monozygotic twins. The study found weaker excess twin sharing in beta out-of-frame sequences.

The data were also submitted as part of a second study, on T cells expressing NK-cell markers.

What was sequenced was CD4+ T cells sorted from blood. The clonotype originates from a woman under 30 in good health. The chain joins TRBV6-1 to TRBJ2-2, with TRBD2 identical over 8 bases. CDR3 DNA sequence: TGTGCCAGCACCCGAAGCGGGGGATTGGAGACCGGGGAGCTGTTTTTT. Its protein is CASTRSGGLETGELFF.